A selection of T cell receptor beta chains follows, all from one sample in a study of cytomegalovirus exposure and HLA in healthy donors. Generated by immunoSEQ multiplex PCR, the TCRdb table keeps only in-frame clones and is missing some. This sample carries roughly 220,000 clones, approximately 70% of them seen once, and the ten largest clones take 2.5% to 3%. Specimen: PBMCs. The receptors were gathered from a man in his forties in good health and CMV-seropositive. Each CDR3 is given with its conserved first and last residue. The order of the fields is V gene, clone size, J gene, D gene, CDR3 protein, CDR3 DNA. A D gene is named only where the DNA matches it firmly. Clone size is stated in some rows and not others, as once, few, many or a class when expanded.

>TRBV19|.|TRBJ1-5|TRBD1
CATRMQGADQPQHF
TGTGCCACTCGGATGCAGGGGGCGGATCAGCCCCAGCATTTT
>TRBV23-1|.|TRBJ2-6|TRBD1
CASSQSNTFGTGAPGANVLTF
TGCGCCAGCAGTCAATCGAACACCTTCGGGACAGGGGCTCCTGGGGCCAACGTCCTGACTTTC
>TRBV19|.|TRBJ1-6|.
CASSIRDYNSPLHF
TGTGCCAGTAGTATACGGGATTATAATTCACCCCTCCACTTT
>TRBV6-5|once|TRBJ2-1|TRBD1
CASSRQGTSYNEQFF
TGTGCCAGCAGTCGACAGGGGACTTCCTACAATGAGCAGTTCTTC
>TRBV6-5|.|TRBJ2-7|.
CASSNLGAHEQYF
TGTGCCAGCAGTAATTTGGGGGCCCACGAGCAGTACTTC
>TRBV5-4|.|TRBJ2-3|TRBD1
CASSPNRGPADTQYF
TGTGCCAGCAGCCCAAACAGGGGGCCTGCAGATACGCAGTATTTT
>TRBV19|few|TRBJ2-3|TRBD2
CASNGGGFTDTQYF
TGTGCCAGTAACGGCGGGGGGTTCACAGATACGCAGTATTTT
>TRBV6-6|.|TRBJ1-2|.
CASSYALGQLNYGYTF
TGTGCCAGCAGTTACGCTCTTGGGCAGCTTAACTATGGCTACACCTTC
>TRBV18|.|TRBJ1-4|.
CASSQPTGTNEKLFF
TGTGCCAGCTCACAGCCTACGGGAACTAATGAAAAACTGTTTTTT
>TRBV7-9|.|TRBJ1-6|TRBD1
CASSYQGGENSPLHF
TGTGCCAGCAGCTACCAAGGGGGCGAAAATTCACCCCTCCACTTT
>TRBV18|few|TRBJ1-3|TRBD1
CASFQGAGNTIYF
TGTGCCAGCTTTCAGGGGGCCGGAAACACCATATATTTT
>TRBV6-6|.|TRBJ2-7|TRBD2
CASSAGLGSYEQYF
TGTGCCAGCAGTGCGGGACTAGGTTCGTACGAGCAGTACTTC
>TRBV2|.|TRBJ1-1|.
CASSERTADTEAFF
TGTGCCAGCAGTGAGAGGACAGCTGACACTGAAGCTTTCTTT
>TRBV5-4|.|TRBJ2-3|.
CASSFGTGRRDTQYF
TGTGCCAGCAGCTTCGGGACTGGCCGACGAGATACGCAGTATTTT
>TRBV5-1|.|TRBJ1-2|.
CASSLLTNGRYGYTF
TGCGCCAGCAGCTTGTTGACTAATGGTCGATATGGCTACACCTTC
>TRBV5-1|few|TRBJ1-5|TRBD1
CASSPGGQGERPQHF
TGCGCCAGCAGCCCCGGTGGGCAGGGGGAGCGGCCCCAGCATTTT
>TRBV11-3|.|TRBJ1-1|.
CASSFVGNTEAFF
TGTGCCAGCAGCTTCGTCGGGAACACTGAAGCTTTCTTT
>TRBV11-1|.|TRBJ1-2|TRBD1
CASSLAGTDPNYGYTF
TGTGCCAGCAGCTTAGCAGGGACAGACCCCAACTATGGCTACACCTTC
>TRBV28|.|TRBJ1-5|.
CASSRLAGLESQHF
TGTGCCAGCAGTCGTCTGGCGGGTCTTGAGTCCCAGCATTTT
>TRBV11-2|.|TRBJ1-1|.
CASSLQGAGNTEAFF
TGTGCCAGCAGCTTACAGGGAGCGGGAAACACTGAAGCTTTCTTT
>TRBV7-2|.|TRBJ2-7|TRBD2
CASRLGGGGAYEQYF
TGTGCCAGCAGATTAGGAGGCGGGGGGGCCTACGAGCAGTACTTC
>TRBV5-5|.|TRBJ1-3|TRBD1
CASSSRQGIWTGNTIYF
TGTGCCAGCAGCTCACGACAGGGGATTTGGACTGGAAACACCATATATTTT
>TRBV19|.|TRBJ2-3|.
CASSIVYLDTQYF
TGTGCCAGTAGTATAGTGTATTTGGATACGCAGTATTTT
>TRBV28|few|TRBJ2-7|TRBD1
CASSSLGTGHYEQYF
TGTGCCAGCAGTTCCCTCGGGACAGGGCACTACGAGCAGTACTTC
>TRBV6-1|.|TRBJ1-2|.
CASSEDREGTMSLYGYTF
TGTGCCAGCAGTGAAGATCGAGAGGGGACAATGTCTCTCTATGGCTACACCTTC
>TRBV5-8|once|TRBJ1-2|.
CASSLRAADYGYTF
TGTGCCAGCAGCCTCAGGGCCGCGGACTATGGCTACACCTTC
>TRBV5-1|.|TRBJ1-1|.
CASSLVSASTEAFF
TGCGCCAGCAGCTTGGTATCAGCGAGCACTGAAGCTTTCTTT
>TRBV5-1|few|TRBJ2-5|TRBD1
CASSLDRTGVGETQYF
TGCGCCAGCAGCTTGGATAGGACAGGGGTCGGAGAGACCCAGTACTTC
>TRBV28|.|TRBJ2-5|.
CASTSQETQYF
TGTGCCAGCACCAGTCAAGAGACCCAGTACTTC
>TRBV7-7|.|TRBJ2-1|TRBD2
CASSSASGSYNEQFF
TGTGCCAGCAGCTCGGCTAGCGGTTCTTACAATGAGCAGTTCTTC
>TRBV6-5|.|TRBJ1-5|.
CASSYDSHDQAQHF
TGTGCCAGCAGTTACGACAGCCACGATCAGGCCCAGCATTTT
>TRBV27|.|TRBJ2-4|TRBD1
CASSLDRGGIQYF
TGTGCCAGCAGTTTAGACAGGGGTGGCATTCAGTACTTC
>TRBV7-2|.|TRBJ1-1|.
CASSPGGNTEAFF
TGTGCCAGCAGCCCAGGTGGGAACACTGAAGCTTTCTTT
>TRBV4-1|.|TRBJ2-5|.
CASSQRETQYF
TGCGCCAGCAGCCAACGGGAGACCCAGTACTTC
>TRBV7-2|.|TRBJ1-6|.
CASSLVNSPLHF
TGTGCCAGCAGCTTAGTAAATTCACCCCTCCACTTT
>TRBV4-2|.|TRBJ1-2|TRBD1
CASSRGQGDYYGYTF
TGTGCCAGCAGCCGGGGACAGGGGGATTACTATGGCTACACCTTC
>TRBV6-5|once|TRBJ2-1|TRBD2
CASVQNSGGTFF
TGTGCCAGCGTCCAAAATAGCGGGGGGACGTTCTTC
>TRBV6-7|.|TRBJ2-2|TRBD2
CASSYLAGGPTGELFF
TGTGCCAGCAGTTACTTAGCGGGGGGCCCTACCGGGGAGCTGTTTTTT
>TRBV14|few|TRBJ2-5|.
CASSQDQAYGTQYF
TGTGCCAGCAGCCAAGATCAGGCCTACGGGACCCAGTACTTC
>TRBV29-1|.|TRBJ2-3|.
CSVARADTQYF
TGCAGCGTTGCCCGTGCGGATACGCAGTATTTT
>TRBV15|.|TRBJ2-3|TRBD2
CATSRGTSGVTDTQYF
TGTGCCACCAGCAGGGGGACTAGCGGGGTCACAGATACGCAGTATTTT
>TRBV5-1|few|TRBJ1-5|TRBD1
CASSSTTGANQPQHF
TGCGCCAGCAGCTCAACGACAGGGGCTAATCAGCCCCAGCATTTT
>TRBV5-1|.|TRBJ2-7|TRBD1
CASSLTGTGGYEQYF
TGCGCCAGCAGCTTAACGGGGACAGGGGGCTACGAGCAGTACTTC
>TRBV11-2|.|TRBJ2-3|.
CASSLGAYPTDTQYF
TGTGCCAGCAGCTTAGGCGCCTACCCCACAGATACGCAGTATTTT
>TRBV7-2|once|TRBJ1-5|TRBD1
CASSPSTTGLQPQHF
TGTGCCAGCAGCCCGAGCACGACAGGGTTACAGCCCCAGCATTTT
>TRBV7-8|.|TRBJ2-3|.
CASSLEYGGASTDTQYF
TGTGCCAGCAGCTTAGAGTACGGGGGTGCTAGCACAGATACGCAGTATTTT
>TRBV23-1|.|TRBJ1-5|.
CASLKRGLSNQPQHF
TGCGCCAGTCTAAAACGAGGCCTCAGCAATCAGCCCCAGCATTTT